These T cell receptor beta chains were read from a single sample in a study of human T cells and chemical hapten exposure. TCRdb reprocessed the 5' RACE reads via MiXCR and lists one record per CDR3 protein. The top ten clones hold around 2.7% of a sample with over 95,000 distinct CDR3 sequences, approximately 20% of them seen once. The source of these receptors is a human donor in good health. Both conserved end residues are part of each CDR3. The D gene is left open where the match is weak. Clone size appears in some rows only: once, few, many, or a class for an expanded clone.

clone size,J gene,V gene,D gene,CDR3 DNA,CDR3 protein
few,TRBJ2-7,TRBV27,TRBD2,TGTGCCAGCAGTCCGACGACTAGCGGAGGAGACGAGCAGTACTTC,CASSPTTSGGDEQYF
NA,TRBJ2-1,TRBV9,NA,TGTGCCAGCAGCCCTGAGGGTAGCTCCGGGGGCAATGAGCAGTTCTTC,CASSPEGSSGGNEQFF
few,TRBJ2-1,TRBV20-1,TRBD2,TGCAGTGCCACCAGCGGGATCACGTACAATGAGCAGTTCTTC,CSATSGITYNEQFF
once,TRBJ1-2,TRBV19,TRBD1,TGTGCCAGTAGTCCCCTGGACAGGAATTTGGGCTACACCTTC,CASSPLDRNLGYTF
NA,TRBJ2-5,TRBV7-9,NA,TGTGCCAGCAGCTTAGGACCAGTTGATGAAGTTCAAGAGACCCAGTACTTC,CASSLGPVDEVQETQYF
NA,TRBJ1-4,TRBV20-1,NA,TGCAGCGCCCCGCAGCCAACTAATGAAAAACTGTTTTTT,CSAPQPTNEKLFF
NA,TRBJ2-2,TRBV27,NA,TGTGCCAGCAGTTCCCGTTTCCAGGGGTGGGAGCTGTTTTTT,CASSSRFQGWELFF
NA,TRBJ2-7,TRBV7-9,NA,TGTGCCAGCAGCTTCACCAGGGACGAGCAGTACTTC,CASSFTRDEQYF
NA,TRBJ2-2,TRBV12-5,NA,TGTGCTAGTGGTTTGGTAAAGATGAGCGGAAGGAACACCGGGGAGCTGTTTTTT,CASGLVKMSGRNTGELFF
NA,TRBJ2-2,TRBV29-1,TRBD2,TGCAGCGTTTGGAGCGGGAGGGCCTTAGCCGGGGAGCTGTTTTTT,CSVWSGRALAGELFF
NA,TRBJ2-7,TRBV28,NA,TGTGCCAGCATCGGCGGGATCTCCTACGAGCAGTACTTC,CASIGGISYEQYF
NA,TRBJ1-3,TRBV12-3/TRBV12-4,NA,TGTGCCAGCTGCGAGCGAGTTAGCTCTGGAAACACCATATATTTT,CASCERVSSGNTIYF
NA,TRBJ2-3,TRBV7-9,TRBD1,TGTGCCAGCAGCCTCGGACAGGGTCTATCGGATACGCAGTATTTT,CASSLGQGLSDTQYF
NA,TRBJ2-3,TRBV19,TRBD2,TGTGCCAGTAGCCCCCCGGGAGGGGGGACGCAGTATTTT,CASSPPGGGTQYF
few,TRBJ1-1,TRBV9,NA,TGTGCCAGCAGCGTAGGACCGTCGAACACTGAAGCTTTCTTT,CASSVGPSNTEAFF
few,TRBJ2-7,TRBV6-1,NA,TGTGCCACCATCAGGGTCAACGAGCAGTACTTC,CATIRVNEQYF
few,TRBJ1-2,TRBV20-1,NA,TGCAGTGCTAGAGATGACTGGCCGGTCCCAACGATGGGCTACACCTTC,CSARDDWPVPTMGYTF
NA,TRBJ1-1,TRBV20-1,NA,TGCAGTGGCCAGGGTGGGGACACTGAAGCTTTCTTT,CSGQGGDTEAFF
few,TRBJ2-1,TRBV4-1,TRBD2,TGCGCCAGCAGCCAAGGCAGGGCACGCGGGAGCTCCTACAATGAGCAGTTCTTC,CASSQGRARGSSYNEQFF
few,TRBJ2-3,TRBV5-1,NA,TGCGCCAGCAGCTTGGGGCGCACAGATACGCAGTATTTT,CASSLGRTDTQYF
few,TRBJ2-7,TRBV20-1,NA,TGCAGTGCTAGAAAAGTGACAGGTCGGGACGAGCAGTACTTC,CSARKVTGRDEQYF
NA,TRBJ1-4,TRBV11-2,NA,TGTGCCAGCAGCCCGGGGGCTCGAGAAAAACTGTTTTTT,CASSPGAREKLFF
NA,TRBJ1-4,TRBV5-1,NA,TGCGCCAGCAGCTGGCAGGGTAATGAAAAACTGTTTTTT,CASSWQGNEKLFF
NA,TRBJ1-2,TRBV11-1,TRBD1,TGTGCCAGCAGCTTCGGGACAGCCGCCCGGGGCTACACCTTC,CASSFGTAARGYTF
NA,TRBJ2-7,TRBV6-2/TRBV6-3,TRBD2,TGTGCCAGCAGTTACACTAGCGTGTCCTACGAGCAGTACTTC,CASSYTSVSYEQYF
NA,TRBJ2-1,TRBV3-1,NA,TGTGCCAGCAGCCCCCAAGCCTGGGGATCCTACAATGAGCAGTTCTTC,CASSPQAWGSYNEQFF
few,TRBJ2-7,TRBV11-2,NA,TGTGCCAGCAGCCCGGACACAGCCTACTACGAGCAGTACTTC,CASSPDTAYYEQYF
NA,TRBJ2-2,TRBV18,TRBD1,TGTGCCAGCTCACGAACCGGGACAGGGTTTGACACCGGGGAGCTGTTTTTT,CASSRTGTGFDTGELFF
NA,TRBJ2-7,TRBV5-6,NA,TGTGCCAGCAGCCCTTCTAGACGGCCCCTCGCTTTCGAGCAGTACTTC,CASSPSRRPLAFEQYF
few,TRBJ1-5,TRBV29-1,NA,TGCAGCGTTGGGGGATCCCAGGATCAGCCCCAGCATTTT,CSVGGSQDQPQHF
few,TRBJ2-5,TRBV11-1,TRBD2,TGTGCCAGCAGCTCGGGACTAGCGGAGACCCAGTACTTC,CASSSGLAETQYF